The 32 T cell receptor beta chains reported below all come from one sample, sequenced in a study of blood T cell repertoires in COVID-19. Sequencing was performed with immunoSEQ multiplex PCR; in TCRdb, only in-frame clones are kept and a portion is missing. The table has 150,000 to 200,000 clones, 80% to 90% seen once. The source material was peripheral blood. All receptors come from a woman older than 75 with acute or convalescent COVID-19.

The chain links TRBV21-1 to TRBJ1-4; the table's D gene call, TRBD1, was not cross checked with the DNA. TRBV21-1 corresponds to a pseudogene. The CDR3 is made up of 14 amino acids. This CDR3 reads CASSHRDRDEKLFF. DNA of the CDR3: TGTGCCAGCAGCCACCGGGACAGGGACGAAAAACTGTTTTTT.

The genes are TRBV7-2 and TRBJ1-5; possible D gene TRBD1, 6 bases. The V end was cut by 5 bases, the J end by 9 bases, with 17 bases between. The germline V gene encodes CDR1 SGHTA and CDR2 FQGNSA. The CDR3 extends over 14 amino acids. The CDR3 region has the DNA TGTGCCAGCAGCATGGACAGTCACTCAGGGCCCCAGCATTTT. It encodes CASSMDSHSGPQHF.

The chain is built from TRBV24-1 and TRBJ2-3, with TRBD2 matching over 10 bases. CDR3 size: 15 residues. The V gene's germline CDR1 is KGHDR and CDR2 SFDVKD. V shed 6 bases and J 5 bases; nucleotides not matched to a gene: 7. The CDR3 nucleotides are TGTGCCACCAGTCGACTAGCGGGTGGGGTAGATACGCAGTATTTT. This sequence encodes CATSRLAGGVDTQYF.

This clone appeared a single time. The chain joins TRBV30 to TRBJ2-7, with TRBD1 matching over 7 bases. CDR3 length: 13 residues. J was trimmed by 7 bases and V by 0 bases; bases with no gene match: 6. The germline gives CDR1 GTSNPN, CDR2 SVGIG (reference sequence). This CDR3 reads CAWSVGGRGEQYF. The CDR3 DNA is TGTGCCTGGAGTGTAGGGGGCCGAGGAGAGCAGTACTTC.

The chain combines TRBV28 with TRBJ2-1; 10 positions agree with TRBD2. The length of the CDR3 is 15 residues. The junction had 7 bases not matched to a gene; V was cut back by 6 bases and J by 5 bases. The V gene's germline CDR1 is MDHEN and CDR2 SYDVKM. Here the CDR3 reads CASSPLAGAHNEQFF. The CDR3 DNA reads TGTGCCAGCAGCCCCCTAGCGGGAGCCCACAATGAGCAGTTCTTC. Looking up the rest from reference TRBV28 and TRBJ2-1 gives the full variable domain: DVKVTQSSRYLVKRTGEKVFLECVQDMDHENMFWYRQDPGLGLRLIYFSYDVKMKEKGDIPEGYSVSREKKERFSLILESASTNQTSMYLCASSPLAGAHNEQFFGPGTRLTVL.

J is TRBJ2-6 and V is TRBV11-2; TRBD2 matches 10 bases. V gave up 2 bases and J gave up 0 bases; unmatched junction bases: 7. Germline V gene data show CDR1 as SGHAT and CDR2 as FQNNGV. The CDR3 is 19 amino acids. The CDR3 sequence: CASSLLASGGTSGANVLTF. In DNA, the CDR3 is TGTGCCAGCAGCTTATTGGCTAGCGGGGGTACCTCTGGGGCCAACGTCCTGACTTTC. Complete variable domain (other parts from reference TRBV11-2 and TRBJ2-6): EAGVAQSPRYKIIEKRQSVAFWCNPISGHATLYWYQQILGQGPKLLIQFQNNGVVDDSQLPKDRFSAERLKGVDSTLKIQPAKLEDSAVYLCASSLLASGGTSGANVLTFGAGSRLTVL.

The rearrangement uses TRBV19 and TRBJ1-3; 7 bases line up with TRBD1. The CDR3 covers 17 residues. The ends lost 5 bases at V and 2 bases at J; junction bases unmatched: 12. Germline loops: CDR1 LNHDA, CDR2 SQIVND (reference sequence). CDR3 in amino acids: CASSPRDRGSTGNTIYF. CDR3 bases: TGTGCCAGTAGTCCCCGGGACAGAGGCAGCACTGGAAACACCATATATTTT.

The rearrangement uses TRBV3-1 (or the pseudogene TRBV3-2) and TRBJ2-7; 10 bases align to TRBD2. V shed 2 bases, J shed 3 bases, and the junction held 7 bases outside the gene matches. The CDR3 covers 16 residues. Germline loops: CDR1 LGHDT, CDR2 YNNKEL (reference sequence). CDR3 coding DNA: TGTGCCAGCAGCCAATTATTACTAGCGGGGAACTACGAGCAGTACTTC. This encodes CASSQLLLAGNYEQYF.

This clone was recorded a few times. The V gene is TRBV13, the J gene TRBJ1-3; TRBD1 agrees at 8 bases. Germline assignment: CDR1 PRHDT and CDR2 FYEKMQ (reference sequence). The CDR3 contains 16 residues. The junction had 8 bases not matched to a gene; V was cut back by 0 bases and J by 7 bases. The DNA of the CDR3 is TGTGCCAGCAGCTTAGGGGGACCGGGACAGGTCAACACCATATATTTT. Protein: CASSLGGPGQVNTIYF.

V is TRBV5-1 and J is TRBJ1-6, with D uncertain. Trimming cost V 4 bases and J 8 bases, with 13 bases left between them. The CDR3 contains 14 residues. Germline V gene data show CDR1 as SGHRS and CDR2 as YFSETQ. The CDR3 is CASSPAGPYSPLHF. CDR3 nucleotides: TGCGCCAGCAGCCCCGCAGGCCCGTATTCACCCCTCCACTTT.

The rearrangement links TRBV6-5 to TRBJ2-2; 7 bases agree with TRBD2. The CDR3 contains 14 residues. Germline CDR1 and CDR2: MNHEY and SVGAGI. V was pared by 7 bases and J by 0 bases, with 2 bases of the junction left unmatched. CDR3 protein: CASKLAPNTGELFF. The CDR3 coding sequence is TGTGCCAGCAAACTAGCGCCGAACACCGGGGAGCTGTTTTTT.

This chain joins TRBV18 and TRBJ1-4, with no clear D. Per germline, CDR1 KGHSH and CDR2 LQKENI. V was cut by 3 bases and J by 0 bases, with 8 bases left in between. The CDR3 totals 15 residues. As DNA, the CDR3 is TGTGCCAGCTCACCGGTAGGAGCAACTAATGAAAAACTGTTTTTT. Residues: CASSPVGATNEKLFF.

The J gene is TRBJ1-6, the V gene TRBV7-2, with a tentative D call TRBD1 (5 bases). Deletions cut 3 bases from V and 6 bases from J, with 9 bases between. The CDR3 has 14 residues. Germline assignment: CDR1 SGHTA and CDR2 FQGNSA. CDR3 in DNA: TGTGCCAGCAGCTTCGGACAAGCTAATTCACCCCTCCACTTT. It translates to CASSFGQANSPLHF.

The chain employs TRBV5-1 and TRBJ2-5; 10 bases line up with TRBD2. After removal of 7 bases from V and 2 bases from J, the junction contained 8 bases not matched to a gene. The CDR3 runs to 15 residues. Germline CDR1 SGHRS, CDR2 YFSETQ. The CDR3 protein is CASGMTSGQQETQYF. In DNA form, the CDR3 reads TGCGCCAGCGGAATGACTAGCGGGCAGCAAGAGACCCAGTACTTC.

This chain uses TRBV27 with TRBJ2-1; TRBD2 aligns across 15 bases. V dropped 4 bases and J dropped 12; count of bases not matched to a gene: 4. This CDR3 has 14 residues. Germline V lookup: CDR1 MNHEY, CDR2 SMNVEV (reference sequence). This CDR3 reads CASSSGTSGGRQFF. In DNA, the CDR3 is TGTGCCAGCAGTTCGGGGACTAGCGGGGGGCGGCAGTTCTTC.

CDR3 region: CASNKNRGATGELFF. For the CDR3, the DNA is TGTGCCAGCAATAAAAACCGGGGGGCCACCGGGGAGCTGTTTTTT. This chain joins TRBV6-5 and TRBJ2-2; D perhaps matches TRBD2 (7 bases). Germline V gene lookup returns CDR1 MNHEY and CDR2 SVGAGI. This CDR3 contains 15 residues. The V end was cut by 7 bases, the J end by 4 bases, with 16 bases between.

The J gene is TRBJ2-1, the V gene TRBV29-1; 11 bases align to TRBD2. From germline, CDR1 is SQVTM and CDR2 ANQGSEA. This CDR3 comprises 15 residues. Losses at the gene ends were 8 bases for V and 4 bases for J; bases not matched to a gene: 10. DNA for the CDR3: TGCAGCCTGACCGGGACTAGCGGTCCGTACAATGAGCAGTTCTTC. Translating it yields CSLTGTSGPYNEQFF.

The rearrangement links TRBV28 to TRBJ2-3, with 13 positions matching TRBD2. This CDR3 spans 17 amino acids. Germline CDR1 is MDHEN and CDR2 is SYDVKM. Losses at the gene ends were 6 bases for V and 6 bases for J; bases not matched to a gene: 12. The CDR3 DNA follows: TGTGCCAGCAGCCTGTCGAGACTAGCGGGAGGCATCGATACGCAGTATTTT. It yields the protein CASSLSRLAGGIDTQYF.

The chain uses TRBV27 and TRBJ2-7; D call uncertain. CDR3 length: 13 amino acids. The ends were cut back, 3 bases at V and 0 bases at J, with 6 bases in the middle. CDR1 is MNHEY, CDR2 SMNVEV, per germline (reference sequence). The CDR3 spells CASSFYSSYEQYF. In nucleotides, the CDR3 is TGTGCCAGCAGTTTTTACAGCTCCTACGAGCAGTACTTC.

The genes are TRBV4-2 and TRBJ2-5; D ambiguous. The CDR3 is made up of 16 amino acids. Germline lookup yields CDR1 LGHNA and CDR2 YNFKEQ. V was trimmed by 0 bases and J by 2 bases, leaving 13 bases between them. CDR3 nucleotide sequence: TGTGCCAGCAGCCAAGATCATCCTGGAGTTCAAGAGACCCAGTACTTC. Translation gives CASSQDHPGVQETQYF.

This chain links TRBV18 with TRBJ2-7; TRBD2 matches at 13 bases. The CDR3 has 18 amino acids. The germline V gene has CDR1 KGHSH and CDR2 LQKENI. After removal of 1 base from V and 2 bases from J, the junction contained 8 bases not matched to a gene. The CDR3 spells CASSPLPPTSGGTYEQYF. CDR3 sequence (DNA): TGTGCCAGCTCACCACTGCCCCCGACTAGCGGGGGGACCTACGAGCAGTACTTC.

The V gene is TRBV10-3, the J gene TRBJ1-2; the D gene is possibly TRBD1 (6 bases). V was shortened by 11 bases and J by 4 bases, with 14 bases between the two germline ends. This CDR3 is 12 amino acids long. Germline V CDR1 and CDR2: ENHRY, SYGVKD. The DNA of the CDR3 is TGTGCCGTCCGGGACATGTCCTATGGCTACACCTTC. This codes for CAVRDMSYGYTF.

The rearrangement links TRBV9 to TRBJ2-1, with 7 bases matching TRBD2. The CDR3 loop spans 15 amino acids. Germline V CDR1 and CDR2: SGDLS, YYNGEE. Unmatched junction bases numbered 3, after V lost 3 bases and J lost 0 bases. The CDR3: CASSELANSYNEQFF. In DNA form, the CDR3 reads TGTGCCAGCAGCGAACTAGCGAACTCCTACAATGAGCAGTTCTTC.

This sequence joins TRBV27 and TRBJ1-2; D uncertain. Trimming left V 6 bases short and J 1 base short, with 9 bases between. Germline assignment: CDR1 MNHEY and CDR2 SMNVEV (reference sequence). This CDR3 has 13 amino acids. For the CDR3, the DNA is TGTGCCAGCAGCCTTACAGTTAACTATGGCTACACCTTC. This gives the protein CASSLTVNYGYTF.

This chain connects TRBV9 to TRBJ1-2; maybe TRBD1 (5 bases). Trimming stripped 4 bases from V and 3 bases from J, with 10 bases between. CDR3 size: 13 residues. Germline V gives CDR1 SGDLS, CDR2 YYNGEE. The CDR3 nucleotides are TGTGCCAGCAGCCCAGACAGCTACTATGGCTACACCTTC. Translating it yields CASSPDSYYGYTF.

The CDR3 nucleotides read TGTGCCAGCAGTTTGAACAGGAACACTGAAGCTTTCTTT. The encoded protein is CASSLNRNTEAFF. V and J are TRBV27 and TRBJ1-1; no reliable D call. CDR1 and CDR2 from the germline V gene are MNHEY and SMNVEV (reference sequence). V was trimmed by 3 bases and J by 1 base, leaving 6 bases between them. CDR3 length: 13 residues.

This chain links TRBV13 with TRBJ2-1; 10 bases match TRBD2. Trimming took 5 bases from V and 8 from J; bases not matched to a gene: 12. Germline CDR1 and CDR2: PRHDT and FYEKMQ (reference sequence). This CDR3 has 16 amino acids. CDR3 sequence: CASSQLLAGPTYEQFF. The CDR3 DNA is TGTGCCAGCAGCCAACTACTAGCGGGGCCTACATATGAGCAGTTCTTC.

This chain links TRBV6-6 with TRBJ2-2; tentatively, D is TRBD2 (5 bases). Germline V gene lookup returns CDR1 MNHNY and CDR2 SVGAGI (reference sequence). The V and J ends lost 7 bases and 0 bases respectively, with 15 bases between them. This CDR3 has 16 amino acids. The CDR3 DNA reads TGTGCCAGCACCCTAAGGAGGCAGACGAACACCGGGGAGCTGTTTTTT. It is translated as CASTLRRQTNTGELFF.

In regard to this clone: Mismatch with germline at one junction end may stem from a read error. Other DNA sequences in the same sample also yield this CDR3. The rearrangement links TRBV5-1 to TRBJ1-4; 7 bases agree with TRBD1. The CDR3 consists of 15 residues. Per the germline V gene, CDR1 is SGHRS and CDR2 is YFSETQ. The DNA for the CDR3 is TGCGCCAGTAGCTTGGTAGGAGGGACAGCCGAAAAACTGTTTTTT. This codes for CASSLVGGTAEKLFF. Filled out from reference TRBV5-1 and TRBJ1-4, the complete variable domain reads KAGVTQTPRYLIKTRGQQVTLSCSPISGHRSVSWYQQTPGQGLQFLFEYFSETQRNKGNFPGRFSGRQFSNSRSEMNVSTLELGDSALYLCASSLVGGTAEKLFFGSGTQLSVL.

The CDR3 reads CASSFLTGYRNSPLHF. The CDR3 bases are TGTGCCAGCAGTTTCTTGACAGGGTACCGAAATTCACCCCTCCACTTT. The chain carries TRBV28 and TRBJ1-6, with 7 bases that match TRBD1. The CDR3 is 16 residues long. In germline, CDR1 is MDHEN, CDR2 SYDVKM. The V segment lost 3 bases and the J segment 7 bases; nucleotides outside the gene matches: 9.

V and J are TRBV12-3 or TRBV12-4 and TRBJ1-5, with a tentative D call TRBD1 (6 bases). V was trimmed by 8 bases and J by 3 bases, leaving 11 bases between them. This CDR3 is built from 13 residues. CDR3 sequence (DNA): TGTGCCAGCTGTCAGGGGATCAATCAGCCCCAGCATTTT. Its translation: CASCQGINQPQHF.

This clone has a single count. The chain recombines TRBV9 with TRBJ1-3; no reliable D call. This CDR3 contains 15 residues. Germline CDR1 reads SGDLS; CDR2 reads YYNGEE. Between the trimmed V and J ends, which lost 2 bases and 0 bases, there was a span of 9 bases. The CDR3 region has the DNA TGTGCCAGCAGCGTCCACGCAGTCTCTGGAAACACCATATATTTT. This sequence encodes CASSVHAVSGNTIYF.